These T cell receptor beta chains were read from a single sample in a study of a mutant IDH1 vaccine in newly diagnosed glioma. Clones were sequenced by immunoSEQ multiplex PCR, and TCRdb holds only the in-frame ones, with some missing. This sample has around 54,000 clones, with about nine tenths found just once. These receptors have no identified antigens. Source: PBMCs, taken from a glioma patient whose treatment included an IDH1 peptide vaccine. The receptors were sampled from a man in his forties with glioma. Both conserved end residues are part of each CDR3.

CDR3aa	v_gene	j_gene
CSVGAGTTTYNEQFF	TRBV29-1	TRBJ2-1
CASSPRTGDLYGYTF	TRBV5-1	TRBJ1-2
CASSLVRWGTDTQYF	TRBV11-2	TRBJ2-3
CASSYSREVGNGYTF	TRBV6-5	TRBJ1-2
CASSPIAGGFTDTQYF	TRBV27	TRBJ2-3
CASRQAMSTDTQYF	TRBV6-5	TRBJ2-3
CASSPKGQPQHF	TRBV13	TRBJ1-5
CASSVGQGHNEQFF	TRBV2	TRBJ2-1
CASSFRAGGSRDTEAFF	TRBV27	TRBJ1-1
CASTLTLTGELFF	TRBV6-1	TRBJ2-2
CASSMFRDSYEQYF	TRBV19	TRBJ2-7
CASSPRGTGSFEKLFF	TRBV18	TRBJ1-4
CASSYGGQGSGELFF	TRBV6-6	TRBJ2-2
CARSGDRGAKKNIQYF	TRBV5-3	TRBJ2-4
CASSSRSRGGGTEAFF	TRBV5-1	TRBJ1-1
CASSRRTAGANVLTF	TRBV11-3	TRBJ2-6
CASSIAATYGYTF	TRBV19	TRBJ1-2
CASSYLAATYEQYF	TRBV6-5	TRBJ2-7
CASSPRERETQYF	TRBV7-2	TRBJ2-5
CASSFRFSYEQYF	TRBV5-4	TRBJ2-7
CASSLGQGSKNIQYF	TRBV5-4	TRBJ2-4
CATHSGSPILSSYNEQFF	TRBV15	TRBJ2-1
CASSLEGTNYGYTF	TRBV7-2	TRBJ1-2
CASSSAGAGEQYF	TRBV7-2	TRBJ2-7
CSARTSDTQYF	TRBV20-1	TRBJ2-3
CASREEQGYEQYF	TRBV5-1	TRBJ2-7